The next 9 T cell receptor beta chains were all read from a single sample in a study of PD-L1 blockade in urothelial cancer. Profiled with immunoSEQ multiplex PCR; TCRdb holds only in-frame clones, not every one. The data contain some 49,000 clones, roughly 85% of them singletons. Sample: PBMCs, taken around atezolizumab (anti-PD-L1) treatment. Receptor source: a man in his 60s with urothelial cancer.

A single count supports this clone. The chain is built from TRBV18 and TRBJ2-7; D ambiguous. The CDR3 spans 15 residues. Germline V gene data show CDR1 as KGHSH and CDR2 as LQKENI. V lost 2 bases to trimming and J lost 0 bases, with 11 bases between them. Here the CDR3 DNA reads TGTGCCAGCTCACCATTAATAGAGAGCTCCTACGAGCAGTACTTC. Amino acid sequence: CASSPLIESSYEQYF.

The gene calls are TRBV13 and TRBJ2-4; 7 bases fit TRBD2. Germline CDR1 is PRHDT and CDR2 is FYEKMQ (reference sequence). Unmatched junction bases numbered 14, after V lost 5 bases and J lost 4 bases. The CDR3 has 17 amino acids. CDR3: CASSPAAVAGQKNIQYF. The CDR3 nucleotides are TGTGCCAGCAGCCCCGCAGCCGTAGCGGGCCAGAAAAACATTCAGTACTTC.

This clone has just one count. The rearrangement joins TRBV10-1 to TRBJ1-1, with D hard to call. This CDR3 has 13 amino acids. Germline V gene data show CDR1 as WNHNN and CDR2 as SYGVQD (reference sequence). V gave up 2 bases and J gave up 4 bases, with 8 bases separating them. CDR3 in amino acids: CASSEMGGTEAFF. The CDR3 DNA reads TGCGCCAGCAGTGAGATGGGAGGCACTGAAGCTTTCTTT.

V gene TRBV30 combines with J gene TRBJ1-2; D remains unclear. In germline, CDR1 is GTSNPN, CDR2 SVGIG (reference sequence). The CDR3 has 14 residues. V lost 0 bases and J lost 0, with 8 bases in between. CDR3 protein: CAWSVGRTNYGYTF. For the CDR3, the DNA is TGTGCCTGGAGTGTAGGCAGGACTAACTATGGCTACACCTTC.

This chain connects TRBV27 to TRBJ1-5; D perhaps matches TRBD1 (6 bases). CDR3 size: 14 residues. V was shortened by 5 bases and J by 3 bases, with 11 bases between the two germline ends. Germline values: CDR1 MNHEY, CDR2 SMNVEV (reference sequence). DNA of the CDR3: TGTGCCAGCAGTCCGCGGGGGCCCAATCAGCCCCAGCATTTT. Its translation is CASSPRGPNQPQHF.

The chain recombines TRBV7-2 with TRBJ2-5; the D gene is possibly TRBD2 (6 bases). The V and J ends lost 0 bases and 5 bases respectively, with 10 bases between them. Per germline, CDR1 SGHTA and CDR2 FQGNSA. CDR3 length equals 14 residues. The CDR3 DNA sequence: TGTGCCAGCAGCTTAGCAGGGGCGGGGGAGACCCAGTACTTC. Translated, it gives CASSLAGAGETQYF.

This chain connects TRBV9 to TRBJ2-5, with D maybe TRBD2 (7 bases). The CDR3 contains 15 residues. Between the trimmed V and J ends, which lost 0 bases and 2 bases, there was a span of 11 bases. CDR1 is SGDLS and CDR2 is YYNGEE in the germline V gene. The CDR3 sequence: CASSVVGGGQETQYF. The DNA for the CDR3 is TGTGCCAGCAGCGTAGTGGGAGGGGGACAAGAGACCCAGTACTTC.

The rearrangement links TRBV5-4 to TRBJ2-3; D is perhaps TRBD2 (7 bases). The CDR3 contains 15 residues. Trimming removed 3 bases from V and 4 bases from J, with 15 bases in between. Germline-derived CDR1 and CDR2 are SGHNT and YYREEE (reference sequence). CDR3 sequence: CASSSIGGPSDTQYF. CDR3 in DNA: TGTGCCAGCAGCTCCATCGGGGGGCCTTCAGATACGCAGTATTTT.

Only a few counts were recorded for this clone. This chain connects TRBV7-9 to TRBJ2-3; maybe TRBD2 (9 bases). V was clipped by 5 bases and J by 0 bases, with 24 bases between them. CDR1 SEHNR and CDR2 FQNEAQ come from the germline V gene (reference sequence). The CDR3 runs to 19 residues. CDR3 bases: TGTGCCAGCAGCAGAGGACAGGGCGGGACTAGCATTAGCACAGATACGCAGTATTTT. Translated: CASSRGQGGTSISTDTQYF.